This T cell receptor beta chain was identified during a study of cytomegalovirus exposure and HLA in healthy donors. Whole-study findings and limits: Relative to the approximately 700-donor mean, N-insertions were reportedly fewer in an Asian-associated ancestry cluster in a later analysis. There were some V segments, including TRBV6-2 and TRBV6-3, excluded as indistinguishable.

V lost 0 bases to trimming and J lost 8 bases, with 16 bases between them. The CDR3 spans 16 residues. Germline CDR1 and CDR2: MNHEY and SVGAGI. With respect to this clone: Its matching antigen is unknown.

13 Jbeta primers and 60 Vbeta primers were used for the PCR. Using immunoSEQ multiplex PCR, the repertoire was profiled, and TCRdb retains in-frame clones only, with some absent. Altogether 95,000 to 100,000 clones are present, about 77% being singletons, with the ten largest covering about 3.5%. This clonotype was obtained from a man aged 40-49 years in good health and CMV-seronegative. The V gene is TRBV6-5, the J gene TRBJ1-4; D is perhaps TRBD1 (5 bases). Sequencing used PBMCs. This CDR3 reads CASSYSNGGVREKLFF. The DNA for the CDR3 is TGTGCCAGCAGTTACTCGAATGGAGGGGTACGGGAAAAACTGTTTTTT.